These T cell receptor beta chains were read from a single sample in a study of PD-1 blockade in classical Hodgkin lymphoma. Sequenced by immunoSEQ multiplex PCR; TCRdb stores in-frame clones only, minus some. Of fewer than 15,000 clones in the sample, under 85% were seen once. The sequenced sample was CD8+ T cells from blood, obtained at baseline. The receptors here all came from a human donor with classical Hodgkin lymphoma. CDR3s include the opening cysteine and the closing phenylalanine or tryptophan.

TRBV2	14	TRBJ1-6	CASGGGRTLRTLHF
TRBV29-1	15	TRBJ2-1	CSVEETTSGRNEQFF
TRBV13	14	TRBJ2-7	CASSLADTSYEQYF
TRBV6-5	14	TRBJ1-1	CASRGGGGNTEAFF
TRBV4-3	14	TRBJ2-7	CASSLGTGKYEQYF
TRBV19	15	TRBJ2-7	CASSMEAGGPYEQYF
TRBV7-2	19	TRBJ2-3	CASSFRSPGTRGGTDTQYF
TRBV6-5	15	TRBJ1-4	CASSYGTGNGEKLFF
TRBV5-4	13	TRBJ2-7	CASSFGETYEQYF
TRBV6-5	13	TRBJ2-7	CASRIDRAGEQYF
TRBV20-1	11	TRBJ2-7	CSASESYEQYF
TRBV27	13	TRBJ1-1	CASSLSSPTEAFF
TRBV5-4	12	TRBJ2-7	CASSPQGYEQYF
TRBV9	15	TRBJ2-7	CASSTTGTDIDEQYF
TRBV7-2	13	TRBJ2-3	CASSLEAIDTQYF
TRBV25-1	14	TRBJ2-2	CASSALMGARELFF
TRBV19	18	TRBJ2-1	CASSISYGDPETYNEQFF
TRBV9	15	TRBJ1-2	CASSEGLTANYGYTF
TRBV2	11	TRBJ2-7	CASRQGYEQYF
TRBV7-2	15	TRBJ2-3	CASSLDTSPTDTQYF
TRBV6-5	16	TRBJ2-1	CASSYSTPSGAHEQFF
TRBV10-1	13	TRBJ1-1	CASSETGVTEAFF
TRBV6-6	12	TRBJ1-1	CASSQAGDGAFF
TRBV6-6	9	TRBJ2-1	CASGTIAFF
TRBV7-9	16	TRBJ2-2	CASSPPTVTNTGELFF
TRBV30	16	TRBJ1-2	CAWSAPPAATNYGYTF
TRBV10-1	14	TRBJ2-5	CASNAPRGRETQYF
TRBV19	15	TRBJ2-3	CASSIDGGDADTQYF
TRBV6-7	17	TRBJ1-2	CASSYSCSGEPSYGYTF
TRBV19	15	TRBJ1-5	CASSIGSRGVQPQHF
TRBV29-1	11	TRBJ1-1	CSVEEGTEAFF
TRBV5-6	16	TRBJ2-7	CASSFGGRGVSYEQYF
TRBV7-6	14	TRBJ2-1	CASSLVFGYNEQFF
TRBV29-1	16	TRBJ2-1	CSVEGDGDSSYNEQFF
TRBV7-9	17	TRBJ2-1	CASSLAILAGGYNEQFF
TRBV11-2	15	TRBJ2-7	CASSRGLADSYEQYF
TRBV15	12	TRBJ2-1	CATSREGYEQFF
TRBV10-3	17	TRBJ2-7	CAISEPDRVHTGYEQYF
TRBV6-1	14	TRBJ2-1	CASSESVGLGEQFF
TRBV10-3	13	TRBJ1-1	CAISESGRTEAFF
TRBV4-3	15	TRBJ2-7	CASSQTYRGSYEQYF
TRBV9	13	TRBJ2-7	CASSVEAGREQYF
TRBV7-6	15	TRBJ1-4	CASSLVGGANEKLFF
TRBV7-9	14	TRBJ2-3	CASSLAGITDTQYF
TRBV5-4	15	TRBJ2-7	CASSLAAVDLYEQYF
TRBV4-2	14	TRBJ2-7	CASSQGAGRYEQYF
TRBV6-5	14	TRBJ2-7	CASSLPLAGDEQYF
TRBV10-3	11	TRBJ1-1	CAISQGSEAFF
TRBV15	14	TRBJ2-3	CATSRSAGLMRQYF
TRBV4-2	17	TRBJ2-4	CASSQEDWEGAKNIQYF
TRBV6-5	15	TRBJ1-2	CASSYMGGASYGYTF
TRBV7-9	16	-	CASSSAWGGGSYEQYF
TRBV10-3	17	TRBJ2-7	CAISESSGGGAYYEQYF